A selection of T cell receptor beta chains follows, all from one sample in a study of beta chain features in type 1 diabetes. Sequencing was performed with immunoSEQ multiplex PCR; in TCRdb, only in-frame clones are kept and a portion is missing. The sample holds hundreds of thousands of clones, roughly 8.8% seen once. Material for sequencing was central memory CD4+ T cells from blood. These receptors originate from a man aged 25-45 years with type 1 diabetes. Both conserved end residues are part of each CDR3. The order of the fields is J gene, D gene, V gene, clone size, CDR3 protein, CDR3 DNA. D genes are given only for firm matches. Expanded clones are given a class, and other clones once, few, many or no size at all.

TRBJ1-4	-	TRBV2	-	CASRGEEGSEKLFF	TGTGCCAGCAGGGGAGAAGAGGGGTCGGAAAAACTGTTTTTT
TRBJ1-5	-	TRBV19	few	CASSIEGGNQPQHF	TGTGCCAGTAGTATCGAAGGGGGCAATCAGCCCCAGCATTTT
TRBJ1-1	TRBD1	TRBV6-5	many	CASSRQGAVEAFF	TGTGCCAGCAGTAGACAGGGGGCTGTTGAAGCTTTCTTT
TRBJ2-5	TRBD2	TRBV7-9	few	CASSSFSGGQETQYF	TGTGCCAGCAGCTCCTTTTCGGGGGGACAAGAGACCCAGTACTTC
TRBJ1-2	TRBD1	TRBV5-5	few	CASSLDRGGGYTF	TGTGCCAGCAGCTTGGACAGGGGAGGTGGCTACACCTTC
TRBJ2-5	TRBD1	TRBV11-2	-	CASSGQGAGQETQYF	TGTGCCAGCAGCGGACAGGGGGCAGGACAAGAGACCCAGTACTTC
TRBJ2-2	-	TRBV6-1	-	CASSEGANTGELFF	TGTGCCAGCAGTGAGGGAGCTAACACCGGGGAGCTGTTTTTT
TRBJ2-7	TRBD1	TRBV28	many	CASRHTPGQGASEQYF	TGTGCCAGCAGACACACCCCGGGACAGGGGGCTAGTGAGCAGTACTTC
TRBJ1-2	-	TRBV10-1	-	CASSENRLYGYTF	TGCGCCAGCAGTGAGAACAGGCTCTATGGCTACACCTTC
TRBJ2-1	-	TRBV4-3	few	CASSPAGRRNEQFF	TGCGCCAGCAGCCCGGCGGGACGCCGAAATGAGCAGTTCTTC
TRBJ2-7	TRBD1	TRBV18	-	CASSPPGQGSYEQYF	TGTGCCAGCTCACCACCGGGACAGGGATCCTACGAGCAGTACTTC
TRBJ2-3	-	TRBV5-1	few	CASSLAEGIVDTQYF	TGCGCCAGCAGCTTGGCCGAAGGGATTGTGGATACGCAGTATTTT
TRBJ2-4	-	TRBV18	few	CASSPPSDAKNIQYF	TGTGCCAGCTCACCACCGTCGGACGCCAAAAACATTCAGTACTTC
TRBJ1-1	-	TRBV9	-	CASSVVPAGADTEAFF	TGTGCCAGCAGCGTAGTACCGGCAGGGGCGGACACTGAAGCTTTCTTT
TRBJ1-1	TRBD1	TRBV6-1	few	CASNPTGVMTEAFF	TGTGCCAGCAACCCGACAGGGGTTATGACTGAAGCTTTCTTT
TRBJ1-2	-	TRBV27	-	CASSRQDMGVEYGYTF	TGTGCCAGCAGTCGACAGGATATGGGGGTTGAATATGGCTACACCTTC
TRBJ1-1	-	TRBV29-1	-	CSVVRGLNTEAFF	TGCAGCGTTGTTAGGGGGTTGAACACTGAAGCTTTCTTT
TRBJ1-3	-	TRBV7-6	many	CASSPGDGNTIYF	TGTGCCAGCAGCCCGGGTGATGGAAACACCATATATTTT
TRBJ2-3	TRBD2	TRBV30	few	CAWTSGRDTQYF	TGTGCCTGGACTAGCGGGAGAGATACGCAGTATTTT
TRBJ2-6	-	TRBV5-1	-	CASSLGVARSSGANVLTF	TGCGCCAGCAGCTTGGGGGTAGCGCGGAGCTCTGGGGCCAACGTCCTGACTTTC